This TCR beta chain was retrieved from a study of breast tumors, draining lymph nodes, adjacent tissues. TCRdb reanalysed the multiplex PCR reads using MiXCR and keeps one entry per CDR3 protein. The sample records around 140,000 distinct CDR3 sequences, around 22% being singletons. The CDR3 contains 16 residues. The ends were cut back, 2 bases at V and 3 bases at J, with 13 bases in the middle. The germline V gene encodes CDR1 SGHAT and CDR2 FQNNGV. Breast cancer patients provided tissue from their axillary draining lymph nodes. This clonotype was seen repeatedly, ten times or more. Material: axillary lymph node tissue. The V and J genes are TRBV11-2 and TRBJ2-2; D remains unclear. The source is a female donor with breast cancer. Some clones in this sample may be carry-over from other donors' samples. CDR3: CASSLRALRDTGELFF. The CDR3 DNA sequence: TGTGCCAGCAGCTTAAGGGCCCTGAGAGACACCGGGGAGCTGTTTTTT.